This T cell receptor (beta chain) was documented in a study of beta chain features in type 1 diabetes. Study-wide findings and caveats: Equally in patients and controls, PCR might preferentially amplify shorter templates.

Comments on this clone: Its target is unknown.

The entirety of the isolated RNA underwent reverse transcription, so expressed TCRB transcripts were sequenced. Sequencing was performed with immunoSEQ multiplex PCR; in TCRdb, only in-frame clones are kept and a portion is missing. The data contain approximately 250,000 clones, more than 9% of them singletons. The CDR3 sequence is 12 residues long. Trimming cost V 0 bases and J 10 bases, with 12 bases left between them. Per the germline V gene, CDR1 is GTSNPN and CDR2 is SVGIG (reference sequence). V is TRBV30 and J is TRBJ1-1; TRBD1 is a possible D gene (5 bases). Sequenced: naive CD4+ T cells from blood. The receptor's source is a woman aged 18-30 years in good health. CDR3 nucleotide sequence: TGTGCCTGGAGTGTACGGCGGGGGGGAGCTTTCTTT. Encoded protein: CAWSVRRGGAFF.